The subject of this entry is one T cell receptor beta chain. Its antigen is still unknown. The data stem from a study of regulatory T cells in long-lasting Graves disease. Background on the study: Freshly diagnosed Graves' patients had used antithyroid drugs for under 3 months. Whole-study results and caveats: Newly diagnosed disease favored TRBV20-1 and TRBJ2-1 over persistent disease.

CDR3 length equals 12 residues. Germline V gives CDR1 MNHEY, CDR2 SVGEGT. With 2 bases removed from V and 0 bases from J, the gap between germline ends came to 1 base. Described time point: newly diagnosed GD, antithyroid drugs for less than 3 months. Making the TCR library involved RNA that had been extracted from PBMCs. Relying on iRepertoire HTBI primers and Arm-PCR of CDR3 regions, the team built TCR beta libraries. Methods used by the authors: Identified across the samples were some 67 TRBV segments and about 14 TRBJ segments. TCRdb processed the multiplex PCR reads anew with MiXCR; each CDR3 protein has one entry. The V and J calls reflect TCRdb's pipeline rather than the authors' work. This sample has about 350,000 distinct CDR3 sequences, with 15% to 20% found just once. These data are also associated with another study on T cells in Graves' hyperthyroidism and ophthalmopathy.

The receptor was isolated from a woman under 30 with Graves disease. The chain links TRBV6-2 or TRBV6-3 to TRBJ2-5; D ambiguous. The sample here was peripheral blood mononuclear cells (PBMCs), taken at new diagnosis, from a patient treated with antithyroid drugs. CDR3 bases: TGTGCCAGCAGTTACAACCAAGAGACCCAGTACTTC. It codes for CASSYNQETQYF.